This record concerns one TCR beta chain sequence. In the original processing: Reference gene primers were amplified, and this amplification served to estimate nucleated cell counts. The table came from immunoSEQ multiplex PCR; TCRdb's copy has only in-frame clones and leaves some out. Clone size and V and J calls were adopted from that table, with D and trimming inferred from the DNA. The repertoire includes 190,000 or so clones, roughly 86% of them detected once, and about 2.7% sits in the top ten. This record comes from a study of blood T cell repertoires in COVID-19. Study at large: T cells, B-cell-depleted T cells, or PBMCs provided the cDNA or gDNA that served as material.

V lost 10 bases and J lost 8, with 20 bases in between. There are 13 residues in the CDR3. Germline V gene data show CDR1 as ENHRY and CDR2 as SYGVKD. The chain employs TRBV10-3 and TRBJ1-2, with D possibly matching TRBD1 (5 bases). The receptor comes from a man aged 40-50 years with active or convalescent COVID-19. Sequenced sample: peripheral blood. Here the CDR3 reads CATHGGDLRGYTF. The CDR3 DNA reads TGTGCCACCCACGGGGGTGATCTTAGGGGCTACACCTTC.